The 26 T cell receptor beta chains in this list originate from one sample, sequenced in a study of regulatory T cells. Primers: 52 TRBV forward and 13 TRBJ reverse. Using immunoSEQ multiplex PCR, the repertoire was profiled, and TCRdb retains in-frame clones only, with some absent. The data contain about 18,000 clones, roughly 88% of them singletons. Study-wide points: In CD3G-deficient patients, conventional CD4+ T cells were enriched for hydrophobic CDR3 residues at positions 6 and 7.

Their specific antigens are unknown. The material sequenced was conventional CD4+ T cells sorted from blood. These receptor sequences come from a person aged 30 to 39 with CD3G deficiency.

As DNA, the CDR3 is TGTGCCAGCAGCCTAGCGGGAGTTAGTCCGAAGCAGTACTTC. It codes for CASSLAGVSPKQYF. This chain joins TRBV11-2 and TRBJ2-7; 10 positions agree with TRBD2. Germline trimming cut 5 bases from V and 8 bases from J; bases unmatched to any gene: 9. The CDR3 runs to 14 residues. Germline V gene sequence: CDR1 SGHAT, CDR2 FQNNGV.

The chain employs TRBV28 and TRBJ1-5; 8 positions agree with TRBD1. The V segment lost 8 bases and the J segment 2 bases; nucleotides outside the gene matches: 17. CDR3 length equals 18 residues. The germline gives CDR1 MDHEN, CDR2 SYDVKM. The CDR3 DNA follows: TGTGCCAGCGCCGGGTTGGGCAGGGGGCTGGGGGGCAATCAGCCCCAGCATTTT. Translated: CASAGLGRGLGGNQPQHF. Full variable domain (outside the CDR3, taken from reference TRBV28 and TRBJ1-5): DVKVTQSSRYLVKRTGEKVFLECVQDMDHENMFWYRQDPGLGLRLIYFSYDVKMKEKGDIPEGYSVSREKKERFSLILESASTNQTSMYLCASAGLGRGLGGNQPQHFGDGTRLSIL.

The chain uses TRBV28 and TRBJ1-2; D unresolved. This CDR3 contains 14 residues. Germline V lookup: CDR1 MDHEN, CDR2 SYDVKM. The ends were cut back, 8 bases at V and 1 base at J, with 14 bases in the middle. The CDR3 DNA reads as TGTGCCAGCTCATCCCACGACAATAACTATGGCTACACCTTC. It specifies CASSSHDNNYGYTF.

V and J are TRBV5-1 and TRBJ1-1, with TRBD1 identical over 12 bases. The CDR3 contains 15 residues. With 5 bases clipped from V and 7 bases from J, the junction kept 9 bases outside the gene matches. Germline V lookup: CDR1 SGHRS, CDR2 YFSETQ. CDR3 region: CASRSGDRGLGEAFF. DNA of the CDR3: TGCGCCAGCAGGTCCGGGGACAGGGGGCTTGGTGAAGCTTTCTTT. The full variable domain, its missing parts supplied by reference TRBV5-1 and TRBJ1-1, is KAGVTQTPRYLIKTRGQQVTLSCSPISGHRSVSWYQQTPGQGLQFLFEYFSETQRNKGNFPGRFSGRQFSNSRSEMNVSTLELGDSALYLCASRSGDRGLGEAFFGQGTRLTVV.

The chain joins TRBV30 to TRBJ2-1, with D tentatively TRBD1 (5 bases). This CDR3 comprises 15 residues. V lost 5 bases, J lost 6 bases, and 20 bases lay in between. Germline CDR1 GTSNPN, CDR2 SVGIG (reference sequence). For the CDR3, the DNA is TGTGCCTGGTCTAACCTGGGGTCAAGGGGCAATGAGCAGTTCTTC. Protein product: CAWSNLGSRGNEQFF.

The count of this clone is one. This rearrangement joins TRBV19 to TRBJ1-2, with D maybe TRBD1 (6 bases). The V end was cut by 5 bases, the J end by 7 bases, with 20 bases between. Germline V gene sequence: CDR1 LNHDA, CDR2 SQIVND (reference sequence). The CDR3 runs 15 residues. The CDR3 nucleotides are TGTGCCAGTAGTTTTCCGACAGGTGGGAGTCGTGGCTACACCTTC. As protein: CASSFPTGGSRGYTF.

The genes are TRBV6-1 and TRBJ1-5, with D hard to call. V dropped 7 bases and J dropped 4 bases, with 11 bases sitting between them. This CDR3 spans 13 amino acids. Germline V gene sequence: CDR1 MNHNS, CDR2 SASEGT. The CDR3 protein is CASKGQPNQPQHF. The DNA of the CDR3 is TGTGCCAGCAAGGGCCAACCTAATCAGCCCCAGCATTTT.

The J gene is TRBJ2-7, the V gene TRBV18; TRBD1 agrees at 10 bases. Germline CDR1 reads KGHSH; CDR2 reads LQKENI. V gave up 6 bases and J gave up 2 bases; unmatched junction bases: 7. The CDR3 loop spans 15 amino acids. The CDR3 here is CASSKAGQGAYEQYF. For the CDR3, the DNA is TGTGCCAGCTCGAAAGCCGGACAGGGGGCCTACGAGCAGTACTTC.

V usage is TRBV6-1 and J usage is TRBJ1-1, with D maybe TRBD1 (5 bases). CDR3 length equals 13 residues. Trimming cost V 6 bases and J 3 bases, with 11 bases left between them. The germline gives CDR1 MNHNS, CDR2 SASEGT. The CDR3 spells CASRRGKDTEAFF. In nucleotides, the CDR3 is TGTGCCAGCAGGAGGGGAAAGGACACTGAAGCTTTCTTT.

The chain links TRBV28 to TRBJ1-2; the match to TRBD1 covers 12 bases. Per germline, CDR1 MDHEN and CDR2 SYDVKM. This CDR3 is 15 amino acids long. After removal of 6 bases from V and 8 bases from J, the junction contained 10 bases not matched to a gene. The CDR3 DNA follows: TGTGCCAGCAGCCCAGGGACAGGGGGCATTAGGGGCTACACCTTC. The encoded protein is CASSPGTGGIRGYTF.

The J gene is TRBJ1-1, the V gene TRBV19, with 9 bases matching TRBD1. With 5 bases clipped from V and 2 bases from J, the junction kept 6 bases outside the gene matches. CDR1 and CDR2 from the germline V gene are LNHDA and SQIVND (reference sequence). The CDR3 loop spans 15 amino acids. The CDR3 reads CASSVGDRVNTEAFF. The DNA of the CDR3 is TGTGCCAGTAGTGTGGGGGACAGGGTAAACACTGAAGCTTTCTTT.

This clone has more than one count but fewer than ten. The CDR3: CASEGQERGKLFF. CDR3 sequence (DNA): TGTGCCAGCGAGGGGCAGGAGAGGGGAAAACTGTTTTTT. The chain carries TRBV28 and TRBJ1-4; possible D gene TRBD1, 5 bases. CDR3 length equals 13 residues. The ends were cut back, 8 bases at V and 10 bases at J, with 17 bases in the middle. Per the germline V gene, CDR1 is MDHEN and CDR2 is SYDVKM. The variable domain in full, completed from reference TRBV28 and TRBJ1-4, reads DVKVTQSSRYLVKRTGEKVFLECVQDMDHENMFWYRQDPGLGLRLIYFSYDVKMKEKGDIPEGYSVSREKKERFSLILESASTNQTSMYLCASEGQERGKLFFGSGTQLSVL.

The V and J genes are TRBV5-1 and TRBJ1-2, with TRBD1 matching 8 bases. The germline V gene encodes CDR1 SGHRS and CDR2 YFSETQ. The CDR3 has 16 amino acids. Unmatched junction bases numbered 14, after V lost 5 bases and J lost 5 bases. CDR3 sequence reads: CASRKGTGPAGYGYTF. CDR3 nucleotide sequence: TGCGCCAGCAGGAAAGGGACAGGCCCGGCCGGGTATGGCTACACCTTC.

V usage is TRBV19 and J usage is TRBJ1-1; D gene ambiguous. The germline V gene encodes CDR1 LNHDA and CDR2 SQIVND (reference sequence). The V end was cut by 4 bases, the J end by 6 bases, with 15 bases between. The CDR3 consists of 14 residues. The CDR3 region has the DNA TGTGCCAGTAGTACCGACTTCTTGGGTTCTGAAGCTTTCTTT. This sequence encodes CASSTDFLGSEAFF. Full variable domain (missing parts from reference TRBV19 and TRBJ1-1): DGGITQSPKYLFRKEGQNVTLSCEQNLNHDAMYWYRQDPGQGLRLIYYSQIVNDFQKGDIAEGYSVSREKKESFPLTVTSAQKNPTAFYLCASSTDFLGSEAFFGQGTRLTVV.

This sequence joins TRBV28 and TRBJ2-7; D might be TRBD2 (6 bases). In germline, CDR1 is MDHEN, CDR2 SYDVKM. V was shortened by 3 bases and J by 2 bases, with 11 bases between the two germline ends. The CDR3 length is 14 residues. CDR3 DNA sequence: TGTGCCAGCAGTTTGGACGGGGGAACCTACGAGCAGTACTTC. It specifies CASSLDGGTYEQYF.

This clone was found once. CDR3 in DNA: TGTGCCAGCAGTTACAGGGGCGATCAGCCCCAGCATTTT. It yields the protein CASSYRGDQPQHF. The chain is built from TRBV6-5 and TRBJ1-5, with D possibly being TRBD1 (5 bases). V lost 2 bases and J 5 bases, leaving 7 bases between the germline ends. The germline V gene encodes CDR1 MNHEY and CDR2 SVGAGI. The CDR3 runs to 13 residues.

This rearrangement joins TRBV5-1 to TRBJ2-1, with TRBD2 identical over 7 bases. The trim removed 1 base at V and 4 bases at J, leaving 8 bases unmatched. This CDR3 has 16 residues. The germline gives CDR1 SGHRS, CDR2 YFSETQ. The CDR3: CASSLSGAGGYNEQFF. DNA for the CDR3: TGCGCCAGCAGCTTGAGCGGGGCAGGAGGGTACAATGAGCAGTTCTTC.

J is TRBJ2-6 and V is TRBV19; D unresolved. Deletions cut 5 bases from V and 5 bases from J, with 19 bases between. The CDR3 is 17 residues long. The germline V gene encodes CDR1 LNHDA and CDR2 SQIVND (reference sequence). CDR3 bases: TGTGCCAGTAGTCGAATTAAATCACAAAGTCGGGCCAACGTCCTGACTTTC. Amino acids: CASSRIKSQSRANVLTF.

This chain joins TRBV6-6 and TRBJ1-4, with a weak D call TRBD1 (6 bases). The germline CDR1 and CDR2 sequences are MNHNY and SVGAGI (reference sequence). V lost 5 bases and J lost 6, with 13 bases in between. The CDR3 has 14 residues. The CDR3 DNA sequence: TGTGCCAGCAGTAAACAGGGCTTAGATGAAAAACTGTTTTTT. It yields the protein CASSKQGLDEKLFF.

J is TRBJ2-3 and V is TRBV9, with 9 bases lining up with TRBD2. The CDR3 spans 14 residues. Trimming removed 6 bases from V and 6 bases from J; junction bases left unmatched: 8. Per germline, CDR1 SGDLS and CDR2 YYNGEE. CDR3 nucleotides: TGTGCCAGCAACGGCGGGGGGGCCAAGGATACGCAGTATTTT. Its translation is CASNGGGAKDTQYF.

The chain couples TRBV28 to TRBJ1-2; D is ambiguous. Germline V gene data show CDR1 as MDHEN and CDR2 as SYDVKM. The germline V and J ends were trimmed by 5 bases and 4 bases, with 17 bases remaining between them. This CDR3 comprises 15 residues. For the CDR3, the DNA is TGTGCCAGCAGTCCTTTGAGGCGGCCTTCCTATGGCTACACCTTC. It encodes CASSPLRRPSYGYTF.

This chain links TRBV11-2 with TRBJ2-6; no firm D call. Trimming removed 5 bases at V and 0 bases at J, with 5 bases between. Germline assignment: CDR1 SGHAT and CDR2 FQNNGV. There are 14 residues in the CDR3. The CDR3 sequence: CASSPYSGANVLTF. The CDR3 nucleotides are TGTGCCAGCAGCCCGTACTCTGGGGCCAACGTCCTGACTTTC.

V and J are TRBV28 and TRBJ1-4; 7 positions agree with TRBD1. Germline V CDR1 and CDR2: MDHEN, SYDVKM. Trimming took 6 bases from V and 2 from J; bases not matched to a gene: 6. The CDR3 loop spans 15 amino acids. The CDR3 nucleotides read TGTGCCAGCAGGGGACGACAGGGCACTAATGAAAAACTGTTTTTT. This gives the protein CASRGRQGTNEKLFF.

The chain recombines TRBV28 with TRBJ2-1, with TRBD2 identical over 8 bases. The CDR3 runs 15 residues. Losses at the gene ends were 6 bases for V and 0 bases for J; bases not matched to a gene: 4. The germline V gene encodes CDR1 MDHEN and CDR2 SYDVKM. CDR3 bases: TGTGCCAGCAGCGCCAGCGGGAGCTCCTACAATGAGCAGTTCTTC. Translating it yields CASSASGSSYNEQFF. The whole variable domain, remainder taken from reference TRBV28 and TRBJ2-1, is DVKVTQSSRYLVKRTGEKVFLECVQDMDHENMFWYRQDPGLGLRLIYFSYDVKMKEKGDIPEGYSVSREKKERFSLILESASTNQTSMYLCASSASGSSYNEQFFGPGTRLTVL.

The genes are TRBV6-1 and TRBJ1-2, with a tentative D call TRBD1 (6 bases). The germline gives CDR1 MNHNS, CDR2 SASEGT. The CDR3 sequence is 12 residues long. Between the trimmed V and J ends, which lost 5 bases and 9 bases, there was a span of 13 bases. CDR3 nucleotide sequence: TGTGCCAGCAGTATACAGGGTCAGCGCTACACCTTC. Its protein product is CASSIQGQRYTF.

V is TRBV19 and J is TRBJ2-2; 9 bases are shared with TRBD1. The V gene end was trimmed by 4 bases and the J gene end by 3 bases; junction bases not matched to a gene: 18. Germline loops: CDR1 LNHDA, CDR2 SQIVND (reference sequence). The CDR3 length is 20 residues. The CDR3 region is CASSTSWRYRGRRDTGELFF. The CDR3 DNA sequence: TGTGCCAGTAGTACATCATGGCGTTACAGGGGGCGTAGGGACACCGGGGAGCTGTTTTTT.